These 24 T cell receptor beta chains were sequenced from one sample in a study of T cell repertoires in cytomegalovirus infection. Antigen specificity for these receptors is unknown. TCRdb re-called the reads through MiXCR, storing one row per CDR3 protein. The sample has 150,000 or so distinct CDR3 sequences; roughly 21% are singletons. Sequencing was performed on CD8+ T cells from cultured PBMCs, taken from culture after CMV antigen stimulation. These receptors came from a human donor in good health (CMV status not recorded). Some clones in this sample may be carry-over from other donors' samples.

This clonotype appeared once. The chain employs TRBV7-6 and TRBJ2-7; TRBD1 or TRBD2 may be the D gene (7 bases each). Germline CDR1 is SGHVS and CDR2 is FNYEAQ. V lost 5 bases to trimming and J lost 0 bases, with 20 bases between them. This CDR3 has 17 amino acids. CDR3 DNA: TGTGCCAGCAGCCTTTTCGCAGGGGGGGGAGGCTCCTACGAGCAGTACTTC. It specifies CASSLFAGGGGSYEQYF.

The chain employs TRBV7-7 and TRBJ2-5, with D unresolved. The germline CDR1 and CDR2 sequences are SSHAT and FNYEAQ (reference sequence). The CDR3 has 15 residues. Trimming removed 1 base from V and 5 bases from J, with 14 bases in between. CDR3 residues: CASSLGAATKETQYF. CDR3 in DNA: TGTGCCAGCAGCTTAGGAGCAGCCACAAAGGAGACCCAGTACTTC. Supplemented by reference TRBV7-7 and TRBJ2-5, the full variable domain reads GAGVSQSPRYKVTKRGQDVTLRCDPISSHATLYWYQQALGQGPEFLTYFNYEAQPDKSGLPSDRFSAERPEGSISTLTIQRTEQRDSAMYRCASSLGAATKETQYFGPGTRLLVL.

CDR3 nucleotides: TGCAGTTACGCAGACAGGGTCGGAAACACCATATATTTT. This gives the protein CSYADRVGNTIYF. This chain uses TRBV20-1 with TRBJ1-3; TRBD1 agrees at 7 bases. The CDR3 has 13 amino acids. Losses at the gene ends were 8 bases for V and 4 bases for J; bases not matched to a gene: 8. CDR1 and CDR2 (germline): DFQATT, SNEGSKA (reference sequence).

This chain connects TRBV12-5 to TRBJ2-1; 7 positions agree with TRBD1. V shed 3 bases and J 8 bases; nucleotides not matched to a gene: 7. The CDR3 is made up of 14 amino acids. Germline CDR1 is LGHNT and CDR2 is FRNRAP. The chain's CDR3 is CASGFQGVWDEQFF. DNA for the CDR3: TGTGCTAGTGGTTTTCAGGGGGTTTGGGATGAGCAGTTCTTC.

This chain joins TRBV6-2 or TRBV6-3 and TRBJ1-5; 9 nucleotides line up with TRBD1. This CDR3 contains 15 residues. Germline V gene data show CDR1 as MNHEY and CDR2 as SVGEGT. Germline trimming cut 6 bases from V and 3 bases from J; bases unmatched to any gene: 6. Written as DNA, the CDR3 is TGTGCCAGCAGCCGGACAGGGGCGAACAATCAGCCCCAGCATTTT. Translation: CASSRTGANNQPQHF.

This chain connects TRBV6-6 to TRBJ2-2; no definite D call. Germline V gives CDR1 MNHNY, CDR2 SVGAGI (reference sequence). V lost 11 bases and J lost 8, with 21 bases in between. The CDR3 runs 14 residues. The CDR3 sequence is CAGAFGALGGELFF. CDR3 nucleotides: TGTGCCGGCGCTTTTGGAGCCCTCGGGGGGGAGCTGTTTTTT.

A few counts support this clonotype. The chain carries TRBV19 and TRBJ1-1; D is undetermined. V dropped 7 bases and J dropped 11 bases, with 17 bases sitting between them. Germline CDR1 LNHDA, CDR2 SQIVND (reference sequence). CDR3 length: 12 amino acids. CDR3 region: CASTSPGSVAFF. CDR3 DNA: TGTGCCAGTACTAGCCCGGGGAGTGTGGCTTTCTTT.

The chain recombines TRBV7-9 with TRBJ1-1; weak D call: TRBD1 (5 bases). Germline V gene lookup returns CDR1 SEHNR and CDR2 FQNEAQ (reference sequence). The CDR3 spans 17 residues. V was clipped by 5 bases and J by 3 bases, with 22 bases between them. In nucleotides, the CDR3 is TGTGCCAGCAGCCACGCAGCAGGACGTATAGGGGACACTGAAGCTTTCTTT. Translated: CASSHAAGRIGDTEAFF.

This clonotype has more than one count but fewer than ten. The chain employs TRBV7-2 and TRBJ2-1; D ambiguous. Germline CDR1 is SGHTA and CDR2 is FQGNSA. The CDR3 extends over 12 amino acids. The V end lost 4 bases, the J end lost 6 bases, and 7 bases lay between the germline ends. This CDR3 reads CASSSLGNEQFF. The CDR3 nucleotides are TGTGCCAGCAGCTCATTGGGCAATGAGCAGTTCTTC.

This clonotype has a handful of counts. The gene calls are TRBV7-2 and TRBJ2-5, with TRBD2 as a possible D gene (5 bases). The CDR3 has 18 amino acids. Germline-derived CDR1 and CDR2 are SGHTA and FQGNSA. V gave up 5 bases and J gave up 2 bases, with 24 bases separating them. CDR3 amino acids: CASSIGWLAGSGQETQYF. As DNA, the CDR3 is TGTGCCAGCAGCATAGGCTGGCTAGCAGGATCGGGGCAAGAGACCCAGTACTTC.

This clonotype was seen only a few times. This chain links TRBV11-2 with TRBJ2-3, with D tentatively TRBD1 or TRBD2 (6 bases each). Trimming removed 5 bases at V and 8 bases at J, with 11 bases between. The germline V gene has CDR1 SGHAT and CDR2 FQNNGV. The CDR3 is 12 amino acids. The CDR3 loop is CASSREGGTQYF. In DNA, the CDR3 is TGTGCCAGCAGCCGAGAGGGGGGTACGCAGTATTTT.

This clonotype was observed a few times. The CDR3 DNA follows: TGTGCCAGCAGCTTTAACAGGGCCGGAACCGGGGAGCTGTTTTTT. Translation: CASSFNRAGTGELFF. This sequence joins TRBV7-8 and TRBJ2-2; D perhaps matches TRBD1 (6 bases). From germline, CDR1 is SGHVS and CDR2 FQNEAQ. The V and J ends lost 3 bases and 5 bases respectively, with 13 bases between them. This CDR3 is built from 15 residues.

V and J are TRBV27 and TRBJ1-1, with D hard to call. V was clipped by 4 bases and J by 5 bases, with 11 bases between them. The CDR3 length is 13 residues. Germline lookup yields CDR1 MNHEY and CDR2 SMNVEV (reference sequence). The CDR3 loop reads CASSSARRTEAFF. The DNA of the CDR3 is TGTGCCAGCAGTTCGGCCCGAAGGACTGAAGCTTTCTTT.

This chain uses TRBV7-2 with TRBJ2-3, with a possible D match to TRBD2 (6 bases). The germline gives CDR1 SGHTA, CDR2 FQGNSA. The V gene lost 0 bases and the J gene lost 4 bases, with 8 bases spanning the gap. The CDR3 extends over 14 amino acids. The CDR3 bases are TGTGCCAGCAGCTTAGCCGCGGGGTCAGATACGCAGTATTTT. Translating gives CASSLAAGSDTQYF.

As concerns this clonotype: One base away lies a much larger clone, so this may be a sequencing read error. V and J are TRBV29-1 and TRBJ1-1; tentatively, D is TRBD1 (5 bases). The CDR3 extends over 11 amino acids. The germline gives CDR1 SQVTM, CDR2 ANQGSEA. DNA of the CDR3: TGCCGCGTTGGGGGGGGGACTGAAGCTTTCTTT. Protein sequence: CRVGGGTEAFF.

This chain connects TRBV6-5 to TRBJ2-7; TRBD1 agrees at 7 bases. The V gene's germline CDR1 is MNHEY and CDR2 SVGAGI. V shed 6 bases and J 2 bases; nucleotides not matched to a gene: 10. The CDR3 consists of 15 residues. The CDR3 coding sequence is TGTGCCAGCAGCCCTCGGGACAGCCCTCCCTACGAGCAGTACTTC. This encodes CASSPRDSPPYEQYF.

The V and J genes are TRBV4-1 and TRBJ1-2; D perhaps matches TRBD1 (6 bases). There are 15 residues in the CDR3. Germline loops: CDR1 MGHRA, CDR2 YSYEKL. Between the trimmed V and J ends, which lost 0 bases and 5 bases, there was a span of 13 bases. The CDR3 nucleotides are TGCGCCAGCAGCCAAGATCATGGGCAGGGGTATGGCTACACCTTC. Its translation: CASSQDHGQGYGYTF.

On this clonotype itself: One end of the junction varies from germline; a read error may be responsible. This rearrangement joins TRBV2 to TRBJ1-4; D gene uncertain. This CDR3 has 15 residues. Germline V gene sequence: CDR1 SNHLY, CDR2 FYNNEI. CDR3 amino acids: CASRTTSGTNERLFF. CDR3 nucleotide sequence: TGTGCCAGCAGGACGACAAGTGGAACTAATGAAAGACTGTTTTTT. Drawing the rest from reference TRBV2 and TRBJ1-4, the complete variable domain is EPEVTQTPSHQVTQMGQEVILRCVPISNHLYFYWYRQILGQKVEFLVSFYNNEISEKSEIFDDQFSVERPDGSNFTLKIRSTKLEDSAMYFCASRTTSGTNERLFFGSGTQLSVL.

The gene calls are TRBV12-3 or TRBV12-4 and TRBJ2-4; 10 bases fit TRBD1. This CDR3 has 16 amino acids. The junction had 5 bases not matched to a gene; V was cut back by 5 bases and J by 1 base. The CDR3 loop is CASSVGQGVAKNIQYF. CDR3 sequence (DNA): TGTGCCAGCAGTGTAGGACAGGGGGTGGCCAAAAACATTCAGTACTTC.

In its sample, this clonotype was seen a few times. The chain combines TRBV7-9 with TRBJ1-1; no reliable D call. Trimming left V 5 bases short and J 1 base short, with 8 bases between. The CDR3 sequence is 13 residues long. Germline-derived CDR1 and CDR2 are SEHNR and FQNEAQ (reference sequence). The CDR3 DNA reads as TGTGCCAGCAGCCCATGGGAGAACACTGAAGCTTTCTTT. This codes for CASSPWENTEAFF. The variable domain in full, completed from reference TRBV7-9 and TRBJ1-1, reads DTGVSQNPRHKITKRGQNVTFRCDPISEHNRLYWYRQTLGQGPEFLTYFQNEAQLEKSRLLSDRFSAERPKGSFSTLEIQRTEQGDSAMYLCASSPWENTEAFFGQGTRLTVV.

This clonotype was found a few times. Relative to the germline gene, one junction end is altered; a read error may explain this. The chain has TRBV7-2 and TRBJ1-5; 8 nucleotides line up with TRBD1. The CDR3 is 15 residues long. CDR1 is SGHTA and CDR2 is FQGNSA in the germline V gene. The CDR3 coding sequence is TGTGTCAGCAGAAGGACAGGGTTGAGCAATCAGCCCCAGCATTTT. Translation: CVSRRTGLSNQPQHF.

This clonotype has just a few counts. The V call is TRBV7-2, the J call TRBJ2-7, with 9 bases aligning to TRBD1. CDR1 is SGHTA, CDR2 FQGNSA, per germline. The CDR3 totals 16 residues. With 4 bases clipped from V and 5 bases from J, the junction kept 12 bases outside the gene matches. This CDR3 is CASSSDQGQGADEQYF. CDR3 bases: TGTGCCAGCAGCTCAGACCAGGGACAGGGTGCCGACGAGCAGTACTTC.

This clonotype was counted at least ten times. J is TRBJ2-3 and V is TRBV25-1; TRBD2 matches at 10 bases. The CDR3 contains 18 residues. Germline V gives CDR1 MGHDK, CDR2 SYGVNS. J gave up 5 bases and V 6 bases, and 17 bases lay outside the gene matches. The CDR3 region is CASRGERASGGQGDTQYF. For the CDR3, the DNA is TGTGCCAGCAGGGGGGAAAGGGCTAGCGGGGGCCAGGGAGATACGCAGTATTTT. Together with reference TRBV25-1 and TRBJ2-3, the CDR3 gives the full variable domain: EADIYQTPRYLVIGTGKKITLECSQTMGHDKMYWYQQDPGMELHLIHYSYGVNSTEKGDLSSESTVSRIRTEHFPLTLESARPSHTSQYLCASRGERASGGQGDTQYFGPGTRLTVL.

The chain recombines TRBV29-1 with TRBJ2-1, with 7 positions matching TRBD1. Germline CDR1 and CDR2: SQVTM and ANQGSEA. The CDR3 runs to 16 residues. Trimming took 1 base from V and 1 from J; bases not matched to a gene: 7. This CDR3 reads CSVEAQDRVSYNEQFF. CDR3 nucleotide sequence: TGCAGCGTTGAAGCGCAAGACAGGGTATCCTACAATGAGCAGTTCTTC.